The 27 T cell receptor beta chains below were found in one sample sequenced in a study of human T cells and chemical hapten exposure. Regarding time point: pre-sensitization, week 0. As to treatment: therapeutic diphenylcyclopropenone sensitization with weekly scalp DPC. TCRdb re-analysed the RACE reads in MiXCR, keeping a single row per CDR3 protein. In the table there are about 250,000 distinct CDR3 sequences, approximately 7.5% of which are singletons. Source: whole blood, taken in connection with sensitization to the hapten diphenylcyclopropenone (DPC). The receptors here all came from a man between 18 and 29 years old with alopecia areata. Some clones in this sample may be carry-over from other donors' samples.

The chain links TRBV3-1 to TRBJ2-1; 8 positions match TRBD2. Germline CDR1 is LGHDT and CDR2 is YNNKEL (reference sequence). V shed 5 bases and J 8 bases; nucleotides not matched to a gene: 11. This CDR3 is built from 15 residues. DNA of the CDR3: TGTGCCAGCAGCTCCTCTAGCGGCGGGGGGTATGAGCAGTTCTTC. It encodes CASSSSSGGGYEQFF.

CDR3 protein: CASSEGYPGQGVADTQYF. For the CDR3, the DNA is TGCGCCAGCAGCGAAGGGTACCCGGGACAGGGGGTGGCAGATACGCAGTATTTT. This chain links TRBV4-3 with TRBJ2-3; 11 bases are shared with TRBD1. The CDR3 is 18 residues long. Germline V gives CDR1 LGHNA, CDR2 YSLEER. Germline trimming cut 5 bases from V and 4 bases from J; bases unmatched to any gene: 14.

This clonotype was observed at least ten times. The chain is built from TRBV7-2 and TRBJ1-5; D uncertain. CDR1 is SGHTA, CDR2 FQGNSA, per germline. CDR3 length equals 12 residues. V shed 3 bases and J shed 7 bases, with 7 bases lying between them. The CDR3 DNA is TGTGCCAGCAGCTTCGGGGTACAGCCCCAGCATTTT. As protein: CASSFGVQPQHF.

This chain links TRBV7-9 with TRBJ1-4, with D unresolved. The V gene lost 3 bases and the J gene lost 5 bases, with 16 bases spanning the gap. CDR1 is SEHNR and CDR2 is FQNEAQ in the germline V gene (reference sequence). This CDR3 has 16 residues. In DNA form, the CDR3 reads TGTGCCAGCAGCTTCCCCCTCGGAGGGATGAATGAAAAACTGTTTTTT. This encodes CASSFPLGGMNEKLFF. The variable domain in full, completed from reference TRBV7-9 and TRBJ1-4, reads DTGVSQNPRHKITKRGQNVTFRCDPISEHNRLYWYRQTLGQGPEFLTYFQNEAQLEKSRLLSDRFSAERPKGSFSTLEIQRTEQGDSAMYLCASSFPLGGMNEKLFFGSGTQLSVL.

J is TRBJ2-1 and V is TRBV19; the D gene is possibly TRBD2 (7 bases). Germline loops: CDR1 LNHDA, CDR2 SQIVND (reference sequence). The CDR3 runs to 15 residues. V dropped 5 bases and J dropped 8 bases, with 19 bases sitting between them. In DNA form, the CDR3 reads TGTGCCAGTAGTTACTCACGGGGGGCCGCTTATGAGCAGTTCTTC. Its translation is CASSYSRGAAYEQFF. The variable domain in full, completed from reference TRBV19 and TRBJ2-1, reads DGGITQSPKYLFRKEGQNVTLSCEQNLNHDAMYWYRQDPGQGLRLIYYSQIVNDFQKGDIAEGYSVSREKKESFPLTVTSAQKNPTAFYLCASSYSRGAAYEQFFGPGTRLTVL.

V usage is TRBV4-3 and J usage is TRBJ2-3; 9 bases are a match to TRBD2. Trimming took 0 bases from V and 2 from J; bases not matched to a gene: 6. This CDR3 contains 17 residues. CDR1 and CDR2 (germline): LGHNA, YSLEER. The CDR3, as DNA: TGCGCCAGCAGCCAAGACATAGCGGGAGTACCCACAGATACGCAGTATTTT. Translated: CASSQDIAGVPTDTQYF.

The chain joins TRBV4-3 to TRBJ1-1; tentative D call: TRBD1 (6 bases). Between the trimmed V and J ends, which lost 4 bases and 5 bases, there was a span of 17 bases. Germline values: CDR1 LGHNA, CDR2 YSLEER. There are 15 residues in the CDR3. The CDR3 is CASSPIGGPVTEAFF. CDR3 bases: TGCGCCAGCAGCCCGATCGGGGGGCCTGTGACTGAAGCTTTCTTT.

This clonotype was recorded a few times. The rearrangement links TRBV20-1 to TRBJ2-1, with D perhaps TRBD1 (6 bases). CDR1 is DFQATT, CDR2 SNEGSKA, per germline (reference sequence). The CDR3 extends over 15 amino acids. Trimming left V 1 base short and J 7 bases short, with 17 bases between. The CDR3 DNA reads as TGCAGTGCTAGAGGCGGCAGGGACAAGGATAATGAGCAGTTCTTC. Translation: CSARGGRDKDNEQFF.

In DNA form, the CDR3 reads TGTGCCAGCAGTTTTTGGAGCAGGGCAGATACGCAGTATTTT. This codes for CASSFWSRADTQYF. The rearrangement uses TRBV28 and TRBJ2-3, with D possibly matching TRBD1 (5 bases). Germline V gene sequence: CDR1 MDHEN, CDR2 SYDVKM. The CDR3 totals 14 residues. V gave up 3 bases and J gave up 4 bases, with 11 bases separating them.

The CDR3 loop reads CASSQGGMGSGYTF. The DNA of the CDR3 is TGCGCCAGCAGCCAGGGGGGGATGGGGAGCGGCTACACCTTC. The rearrangement joins TRBV4-3 to TRBJ1-2; perhaps TRBD1 as D (5 bases). Looked up from germline, CDR1 is LGHNA and CDR2 is YSLEER. The CDR3 length is 14 residues. Between the trimmed V and J ends, which lost 3 bases and 8 bases, there was a span of 16 bases.

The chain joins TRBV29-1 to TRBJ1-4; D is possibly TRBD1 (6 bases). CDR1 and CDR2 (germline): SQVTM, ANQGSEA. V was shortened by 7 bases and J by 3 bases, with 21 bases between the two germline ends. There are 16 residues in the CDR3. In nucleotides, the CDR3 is TGCAGCGCCGGGGCGGGGGCGGCTTCGGCTAATGAAAAACTGTTTTTT. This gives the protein CSAGAGAASANEKLFF.

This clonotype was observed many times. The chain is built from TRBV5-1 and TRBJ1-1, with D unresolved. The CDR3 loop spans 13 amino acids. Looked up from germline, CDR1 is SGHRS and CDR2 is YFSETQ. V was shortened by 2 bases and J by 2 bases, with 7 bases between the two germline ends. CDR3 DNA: TGCGCCAGCAGCTTACGACTCAACACTGAAGCTTTCTTT. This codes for CASSLRLNTEAFF. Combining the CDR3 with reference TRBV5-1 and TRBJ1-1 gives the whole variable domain KAGVTQTPRYLIKTRGQQVTLSCSPISGHRSVSWYQQTPGQGLQFLFEYFSETQRNKGNFPGRFSGRQFSNSRSEMNVSTLELGDSALYLCASSLRLNTEAFFGQGTRLTVV.

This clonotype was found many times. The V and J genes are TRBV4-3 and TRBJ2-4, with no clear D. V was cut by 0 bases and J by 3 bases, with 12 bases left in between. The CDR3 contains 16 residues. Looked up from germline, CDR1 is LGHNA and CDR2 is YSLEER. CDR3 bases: TGCGCCAGCAGCCAAGATTTCGCCTCTGTCAAAAACATTCAGTACTTC. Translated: CASSQDFASVKNIQYF.

Written as DNA, the CDR3 is TGTGCCAGCAGGCGCCAGACCTTGAACACTGAAGCTTTCTTT. This translates into CASRRQTLNTEAFF. The rearrangement links TRBV6-5 to TRBJ1-1; D unresolved. Germline CDR1 and CDR2: MNHEY and SVGAGI. With 6 bases removed from V and 0 bases from J, the gap between germline ends came to 11 bases. The CDR3 totals 14 residues.

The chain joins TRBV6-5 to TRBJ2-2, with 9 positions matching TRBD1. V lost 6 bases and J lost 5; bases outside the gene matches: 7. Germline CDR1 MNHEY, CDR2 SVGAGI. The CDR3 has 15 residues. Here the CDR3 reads CASSLDRGETGELFF. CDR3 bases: TGTGCCAGCAGCTTGGACAGGGGAGAGACCGGGGAGCTGTTTTTT.

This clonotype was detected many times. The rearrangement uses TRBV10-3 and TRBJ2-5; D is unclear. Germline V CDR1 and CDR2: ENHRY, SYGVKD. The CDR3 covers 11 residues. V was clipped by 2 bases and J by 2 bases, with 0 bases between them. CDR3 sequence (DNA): TGTGCCATCAGTGAGCAAGAGACCCAGTACTTC. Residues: CAISEQETQYF.

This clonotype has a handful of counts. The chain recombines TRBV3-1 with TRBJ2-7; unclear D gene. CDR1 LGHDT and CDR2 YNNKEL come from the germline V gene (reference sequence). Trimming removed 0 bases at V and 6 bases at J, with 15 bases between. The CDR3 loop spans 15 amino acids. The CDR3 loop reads CASSQDPSYRFEQYF. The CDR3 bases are TGTGCCAGCAGCCAAGATCCCAGCTATCGCTTCGAGCAGTACTTC.

This chain's CDR3 is CASREGQSTDTQYF. The CDR3 DNA is TGTGCCAGCAGGGAGGGACAGAGCACAGATACGCAGTATTTT. The gene calls are TRBV9 and TRBJ2-3, with D tentatively TRBD1 (7 bases). Germline V gives CDR1 SGDLS, CDR2 YYNGEE. This CDR3 is 14 amino acids long. Trimming stripped 5 bases from V and 0 bases from J, with 10 bases between.

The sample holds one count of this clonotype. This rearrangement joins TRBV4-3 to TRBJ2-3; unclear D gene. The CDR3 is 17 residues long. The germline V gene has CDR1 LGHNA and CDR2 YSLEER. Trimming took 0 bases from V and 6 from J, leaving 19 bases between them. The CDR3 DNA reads TGCGCCAGCAGCCAAGATTTTAGGCAAGATAGTTTGGATACGCAGTATTTT. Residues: CASSQDFRQDSLDTQYF.

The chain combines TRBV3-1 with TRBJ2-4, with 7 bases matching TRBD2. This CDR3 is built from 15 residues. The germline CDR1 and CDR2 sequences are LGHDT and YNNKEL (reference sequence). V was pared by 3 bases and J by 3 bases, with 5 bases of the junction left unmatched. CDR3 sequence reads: CASSHGGYGKNIQYF. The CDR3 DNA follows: TGTGCCAGCAGCCACGGGGGGTACGGCAAAAACATTCAGTACTTC.

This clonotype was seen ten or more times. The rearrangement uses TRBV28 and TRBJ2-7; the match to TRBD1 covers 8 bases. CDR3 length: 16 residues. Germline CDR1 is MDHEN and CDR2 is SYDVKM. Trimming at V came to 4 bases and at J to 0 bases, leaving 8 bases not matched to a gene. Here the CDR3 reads CASSSAGTGTSYEQYF. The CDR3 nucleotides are TGTGCCAGCAGTTCGGCCGGGACAGGCACCTCCTACGAGCAGTACTTC.

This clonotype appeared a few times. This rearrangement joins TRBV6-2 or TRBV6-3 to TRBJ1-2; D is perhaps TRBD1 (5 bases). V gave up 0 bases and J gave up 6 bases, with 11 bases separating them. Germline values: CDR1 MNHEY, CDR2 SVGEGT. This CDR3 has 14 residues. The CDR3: CASSYSFSRDGYTF. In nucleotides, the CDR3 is TGTGCCAGCAGTTACTCGTTCTCCAGGGATGGCTACACCTTC.

The CDR3 DNA reads TGTGCCAGCAGCTTCGGGTCGAAAGGCGAGCAGTACGTC. Amino acid sequence: CASSFGSKGEQYV. The rearrangement uses TRBV7-9 and TRBJ2-7; D ambiguous. The germline CDR1 and CDR2 sequences are SEHNR and FQNEAQ (reference sequence). There are 13 residues in the CDR3. V was cut by 3 bases and J by 6 bases, with 12 bases left in between.

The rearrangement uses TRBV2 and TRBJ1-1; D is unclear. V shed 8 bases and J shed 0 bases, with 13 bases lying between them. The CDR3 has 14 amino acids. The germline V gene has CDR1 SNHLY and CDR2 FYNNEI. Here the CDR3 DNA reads TGTGCCAGCTCCGACATGGTCATGAACACTGAAGCTTTCTTT. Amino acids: CASSDMVMNTEAFF.

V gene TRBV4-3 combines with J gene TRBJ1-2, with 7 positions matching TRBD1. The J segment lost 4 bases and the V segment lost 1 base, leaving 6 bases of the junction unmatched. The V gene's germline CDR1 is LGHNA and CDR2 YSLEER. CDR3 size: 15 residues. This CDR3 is CASSQGQGNFYGYTF. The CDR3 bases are TGCGCCAGCAGCCAAGGACAGGGAAACTTCTATGGCTACACCTTC.

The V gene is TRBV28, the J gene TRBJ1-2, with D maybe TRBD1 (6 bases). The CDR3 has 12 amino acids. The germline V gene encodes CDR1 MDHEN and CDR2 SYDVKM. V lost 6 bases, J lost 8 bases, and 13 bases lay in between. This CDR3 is CASSHRARGYTF. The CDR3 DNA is TGTGCCAGCAGCCACAGGGCCCGGGGCTACACCTTC.

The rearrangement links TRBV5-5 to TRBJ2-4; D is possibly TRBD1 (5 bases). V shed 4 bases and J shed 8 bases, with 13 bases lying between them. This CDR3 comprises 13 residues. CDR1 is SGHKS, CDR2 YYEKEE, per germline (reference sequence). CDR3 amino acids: CASSHDRLDIQYF. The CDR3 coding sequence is TGTGCCAGCAGCCATGACAGATTGGACATTCAGTACTTC.